The TCR beta chain described here comes from a study of beta chain features in type 1 diabetes. At the level of the study: Age and gender were similar between patients and healthy donors, as were cell yields. The study, taken as a whole, reports: Within each of all four CD4+ subsets, Type 1 diabetes patients had TCRB CDR3s that were moderately but significantly shorter. Researchers cautioned that cDNA sequencing could over-represent cells with high TCR expression.

Every sorted population was more than 95% pure. On this clone: What it recognizes is unknown.

Expressed TCRB transcripts were sequenced after all isolated RNA was converted to cDNA. Some clones are missing from TCRdb's copy, which holds only in-frame ones; the method was immunoSEQ multiplex PCR. The sample has 200,000 to 300,000 clones, around 68% seen once. Germline assignment: CDR1 LNHNV and CDR2 YYDKDF (reference sequence). This CDR3 is 12 amino acids long. V gave up 8 bases and J gave up 0 bases, with 5 bases separating them. The sequencing input was naive CD4+ T cells from blood. This TCR was sampled from a man between 25 and 39 years old in good health. The chain employs TRBV15 and TRBJ2-1; D not resolved. In nucleotides, the CDR3 is TGTGCCACCGAGTCCTCCTACAATGAGCAGTTCTTC. It codes for CATESSYNEQFF.